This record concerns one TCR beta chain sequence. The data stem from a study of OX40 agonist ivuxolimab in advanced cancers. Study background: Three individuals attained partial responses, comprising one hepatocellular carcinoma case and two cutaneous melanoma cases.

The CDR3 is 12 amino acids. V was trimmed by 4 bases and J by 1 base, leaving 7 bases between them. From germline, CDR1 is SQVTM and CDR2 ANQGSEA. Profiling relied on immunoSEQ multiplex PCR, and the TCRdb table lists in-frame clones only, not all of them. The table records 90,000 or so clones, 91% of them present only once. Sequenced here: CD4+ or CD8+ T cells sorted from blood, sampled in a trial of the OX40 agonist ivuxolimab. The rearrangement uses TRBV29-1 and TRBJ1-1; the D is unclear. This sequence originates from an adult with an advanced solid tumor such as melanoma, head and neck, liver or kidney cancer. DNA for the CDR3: TGCAGCGTTGTTCCAGAGAACACTGAAGCTTTCTTT. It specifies CSVVPENTEAFF.